These T cell receptor beta chains were read from a single sample in a study of blood T cell repertoires in COVID-19. The repertoire was sequenced with immunoSEQ multiplex PCR; TCRdb's copy has only in-frame clones and lacks some. The table lists a few hundred thousand clones, 86% of them singletons. The sequencing sample was made of peripheral blood. Receptors originate from a woman aged 45-59 years with acute or convalescent COVID-19. The CDR3 runs from the conserved cysteine through the conserved F or W. Clone size, where shown, is once, few, many, or a class for clones that have expanded.

cdr3_aa v_call clone_size
CASNRRGKGTGELFF TRBV2 .
CASSLGASDYNEQFF TRBV7-2 .
CASSLGASGSNEQFF TRBV27 .
CASSQRGNIGELFF TRBV3-1/TRBV3-2 .
CASSPNREGGYTF TRBV28 once
CASSRTGTGFDQPQHF TRBV4-1 .
CASSDQGPYTGELFF TRBV2 .
CASSSAELAWNEQFF TRBV14 few
CATSRVVTSGIQETQYF TRBV15 .
CSVPSWDRSHEQYF TRBV29-1 .
CASSLAPGQGGEKLFF TRBV3-1/TRBV3-2 .
CSVVSLSSYEQYF TRBV29-1 .
CASSPFRDRDYNEQFF TRBV7-6 .
CASRNRGGTYGYTF TRBV2 .
CSVAGGADATYEQYF TRBV29-1 .
CASSDRRLSGSEAFF TRBV2 .
CAISELRWAGTLNTGELFF TRBV10-3 .
CASSLFASSTYEQYF TRBV7-9 .
CASSPGTSSNQPQHF TRBV28 .
CASSQDRLNTGELFF TRBV7-2 .
CASSEGLRTGHEQYF TRBV2 .
CASSEADRDRGGYEQFF TRBV3-1/TRBV3-2 .
CASSTRPLWDRGNEQFF TRBV19 .
CASRTHRADTGELFF TRBV6-6 once
CASSLFAPGTEAFF TRBV7-9 .
CASSLSTVLQSTDTQYF TRBV27 once
CASSEERAGAYGYTF TRBV6-1 .
CASSPSTRNYGYTF TRBV7-9 .
CASSIGGRVAGEQFF TRBV19 .
CATSASVVETQYF TRBV24-1 .
CASSRQGDQPQHF TRBV13 .
CASSSGRQFPSIGNQPQHF TRBV6-6 .
CASSPAQADFFYEQYF TRBV7-9 .
CATGMGLQFGELFF TRBV24-1 few
CASSSQAGVLGAYF TRBV27 .
CASSLRRGTGKNEQFF TRBV11-3 .
CASREPGLAGGPDTQYF TRBV11-2 .
CASSFTSGYEQYF TRBV5-1 .
CASSKGQGDTGELFF TRBV7-3 .
CASSEGQGWYEQFF TRBV2 .
CASSFWRETEAFF TRBV27 .
CASQPRSSGRGEQFF TRBV27 .
CASSLLAEGQGTGELFF TRBV7-2 .
CASSVAGDFYNEQFF TRBV9 .
CASSQGRRGTEAFF TRBV14 .
CASSLGGIGSYEQYF TRBV5-4 few
CASSFAGGLAGELFF TRBV27 .
CASSYYDRAGGLYEQYF TRBV27 .
CASSLNIQGATNEKLFF TRBV7-9 .
CASSHRLANEQFF TRBV3-1/TRBV3-2 .
CASSLARSEEKLFF TRBV7-2 once
CAWSRGLAGTQYF TRBV30 .
CASSLGWRGRTYNEQFF TRBV7-6 .
CASSIPSTGPQHF TRBV19 .
CASREQIKNTGELFF TRBV27 .
CASRVGASGPTNTGELFF TRBV5-1 .
CASSRMAGEVYEQYF TRBV5-1 .
CASSQVGVRKSSYEQYF TRBV4-2 .
CASSLGGSNYEQYF TRBV5-1 .